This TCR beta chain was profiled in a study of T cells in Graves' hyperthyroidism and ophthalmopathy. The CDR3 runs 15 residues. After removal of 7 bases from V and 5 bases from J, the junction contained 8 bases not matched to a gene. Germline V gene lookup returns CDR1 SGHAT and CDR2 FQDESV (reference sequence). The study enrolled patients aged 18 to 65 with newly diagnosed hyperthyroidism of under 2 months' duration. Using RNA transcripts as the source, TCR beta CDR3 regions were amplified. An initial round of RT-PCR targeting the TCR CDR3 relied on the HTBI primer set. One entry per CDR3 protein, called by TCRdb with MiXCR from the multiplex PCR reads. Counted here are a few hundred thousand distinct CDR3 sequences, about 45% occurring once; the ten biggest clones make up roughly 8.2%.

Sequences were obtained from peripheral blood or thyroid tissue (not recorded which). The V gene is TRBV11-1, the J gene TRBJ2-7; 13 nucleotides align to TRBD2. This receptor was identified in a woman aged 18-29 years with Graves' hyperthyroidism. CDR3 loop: CASTGLAGVRHEQYF. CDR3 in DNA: TGTGCCAGCACCGGACTAGCGGGAGTTAGGCACGAGCAGTACTTC.